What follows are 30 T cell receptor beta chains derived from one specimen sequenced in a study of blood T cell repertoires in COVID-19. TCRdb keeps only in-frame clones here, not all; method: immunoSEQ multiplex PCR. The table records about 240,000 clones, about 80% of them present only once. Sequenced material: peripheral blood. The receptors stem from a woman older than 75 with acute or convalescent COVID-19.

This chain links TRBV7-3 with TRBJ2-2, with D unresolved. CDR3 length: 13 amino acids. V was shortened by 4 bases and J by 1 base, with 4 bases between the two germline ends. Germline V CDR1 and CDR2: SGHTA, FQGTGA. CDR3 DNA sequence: TGTGCCAGCAGCTCAGTGAACACCGGGGAGCTGTTTTTT. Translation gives CASSSVNTGELFF.

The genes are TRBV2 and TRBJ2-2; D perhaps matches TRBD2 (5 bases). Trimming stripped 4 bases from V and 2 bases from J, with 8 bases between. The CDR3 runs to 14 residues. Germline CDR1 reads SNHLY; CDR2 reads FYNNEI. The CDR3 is CASSVRTNTGELFF. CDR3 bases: TGTGCCAGCAGTGTCAGGACTAACACCGGGGAGCTGTTTTTT.

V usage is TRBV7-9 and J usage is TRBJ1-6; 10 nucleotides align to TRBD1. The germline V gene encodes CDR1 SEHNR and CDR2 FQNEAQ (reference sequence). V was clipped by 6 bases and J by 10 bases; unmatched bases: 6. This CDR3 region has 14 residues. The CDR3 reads CASRDGQGGSPLHF. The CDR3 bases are TGTGCCAGCAGAGACGGACAGGGGGGATCACCCCTCCACTTT.

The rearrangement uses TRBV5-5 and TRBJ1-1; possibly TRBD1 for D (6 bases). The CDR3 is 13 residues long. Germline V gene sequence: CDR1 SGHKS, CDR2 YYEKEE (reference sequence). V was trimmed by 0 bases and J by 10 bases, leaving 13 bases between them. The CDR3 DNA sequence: TGTGCCAGCAGCTTGGAAGGGGCGACAGGAGCTTTCTTT. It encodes CASSLEGATGAFF.

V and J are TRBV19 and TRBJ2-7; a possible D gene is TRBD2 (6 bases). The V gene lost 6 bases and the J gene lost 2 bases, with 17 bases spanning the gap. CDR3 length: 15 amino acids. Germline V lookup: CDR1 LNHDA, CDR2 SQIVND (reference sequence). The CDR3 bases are TGTGCCAGTAGGATTGGACCAGGCGGGACCTACGAGCAGTACTTC. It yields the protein CASRIGPGGTYEQYF.

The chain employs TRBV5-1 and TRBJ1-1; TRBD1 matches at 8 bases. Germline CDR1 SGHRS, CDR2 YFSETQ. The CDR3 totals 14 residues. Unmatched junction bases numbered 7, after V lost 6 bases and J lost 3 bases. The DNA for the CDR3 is TGCGCCAGCACGGGGACAGGCCTGGACACTGAAGCTTTCTTT. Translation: CASTGTGLDTEAFF.

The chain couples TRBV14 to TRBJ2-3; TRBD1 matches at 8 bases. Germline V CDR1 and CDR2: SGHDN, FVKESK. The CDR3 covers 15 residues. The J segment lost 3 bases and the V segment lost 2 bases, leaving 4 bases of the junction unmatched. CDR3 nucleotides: TGTGCCAGCAGCCAATTACGGACAGGGACAGATACGCAGTATTTT. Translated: CASSQLRTGTDTQYF.

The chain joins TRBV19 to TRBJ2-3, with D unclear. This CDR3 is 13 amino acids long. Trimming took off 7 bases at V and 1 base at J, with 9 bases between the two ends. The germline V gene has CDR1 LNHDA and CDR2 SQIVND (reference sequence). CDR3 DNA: TGTGCCAGTACTGAATCGGGCACAGATACGCAGTATTTT. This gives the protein CASTESGTDTQYF.

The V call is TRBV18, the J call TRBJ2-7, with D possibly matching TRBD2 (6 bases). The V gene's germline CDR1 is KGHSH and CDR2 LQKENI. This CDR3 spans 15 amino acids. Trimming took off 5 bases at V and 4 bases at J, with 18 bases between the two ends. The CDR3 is CASSAIRDGGYEQYF. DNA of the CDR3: TGTGCCAGCTCAGCAATCCGGGACGGGGGATACGAGCAGTACTTC.

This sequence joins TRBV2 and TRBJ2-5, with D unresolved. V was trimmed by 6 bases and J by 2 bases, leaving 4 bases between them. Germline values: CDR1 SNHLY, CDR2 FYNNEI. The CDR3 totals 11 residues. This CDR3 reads CASSRQETQYF. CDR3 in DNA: TGTGCCAGCAGCAGGCAAGAGACCCAGTACTTC.

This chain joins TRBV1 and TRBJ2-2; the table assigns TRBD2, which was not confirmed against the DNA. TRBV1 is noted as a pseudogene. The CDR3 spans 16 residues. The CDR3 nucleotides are TGCACCAGCAGCCAACTGGGACTGCGGGTCACCGGGGAGCTGTTTTTT. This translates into CTSSQLGLRVTGELFF.

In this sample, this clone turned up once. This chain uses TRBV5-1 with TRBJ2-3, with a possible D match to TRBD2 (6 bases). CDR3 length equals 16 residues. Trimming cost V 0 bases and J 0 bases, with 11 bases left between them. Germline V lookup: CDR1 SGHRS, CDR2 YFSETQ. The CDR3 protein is CASSLGSAGSTDTQYF. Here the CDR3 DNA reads TGCGCCAGCAGCTTGGGTTCTGCGGGGAGCACAGATACGCAGTATTTT.

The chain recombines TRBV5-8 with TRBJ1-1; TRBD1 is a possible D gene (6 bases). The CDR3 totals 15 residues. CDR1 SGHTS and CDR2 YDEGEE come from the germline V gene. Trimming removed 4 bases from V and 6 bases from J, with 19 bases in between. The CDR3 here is CASSRGSPSGAEAFF. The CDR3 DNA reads TGTGCCAGCAGCAGGGGGAGCCCATCGGGCGCTGAAGCTTTCTTT.

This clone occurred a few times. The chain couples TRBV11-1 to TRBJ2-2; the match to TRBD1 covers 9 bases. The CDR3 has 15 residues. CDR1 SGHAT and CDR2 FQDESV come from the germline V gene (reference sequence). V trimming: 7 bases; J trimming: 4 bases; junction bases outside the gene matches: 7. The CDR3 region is CASTPGQGLTGELFF. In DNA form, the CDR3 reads TGTGCCAGCACCCCGGGACAGGGTCTCACCGGGGAGCTGTTTTTT.

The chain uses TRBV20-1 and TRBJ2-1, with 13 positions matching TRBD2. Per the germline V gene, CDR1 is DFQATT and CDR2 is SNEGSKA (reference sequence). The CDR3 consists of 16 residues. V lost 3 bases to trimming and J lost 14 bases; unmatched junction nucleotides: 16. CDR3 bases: TGCAGTGCTAGTCCCTGGGGACTAGCGGGGATTGGAGCCGAGTTCTTC. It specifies CSASPWGLAGIGAEFF.

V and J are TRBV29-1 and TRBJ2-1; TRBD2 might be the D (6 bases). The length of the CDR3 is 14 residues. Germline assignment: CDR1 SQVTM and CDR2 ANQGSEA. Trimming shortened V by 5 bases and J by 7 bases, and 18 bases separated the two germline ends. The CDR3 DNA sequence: TGCAGCGTTACGTTGGAGGGCCGGAGGAATGAGCAGTTCTTC. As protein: CSVTLEGRRNEQFF.

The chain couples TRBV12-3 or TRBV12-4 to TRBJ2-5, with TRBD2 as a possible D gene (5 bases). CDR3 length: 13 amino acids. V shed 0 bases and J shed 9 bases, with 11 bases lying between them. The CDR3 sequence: CASSLATAGAQYF. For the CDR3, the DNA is TGTGCCAGCAGTTTAGCGACTGCCGGGGCCCAGTACTTC.

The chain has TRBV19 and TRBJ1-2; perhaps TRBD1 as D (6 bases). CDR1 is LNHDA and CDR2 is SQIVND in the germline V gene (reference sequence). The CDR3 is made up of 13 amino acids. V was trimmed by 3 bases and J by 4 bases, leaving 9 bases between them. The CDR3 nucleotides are TGTGCCAGTAGTATCCCCAGGGGCTATGGCTACACCTTC. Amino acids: CASSIPRGYGYTF.

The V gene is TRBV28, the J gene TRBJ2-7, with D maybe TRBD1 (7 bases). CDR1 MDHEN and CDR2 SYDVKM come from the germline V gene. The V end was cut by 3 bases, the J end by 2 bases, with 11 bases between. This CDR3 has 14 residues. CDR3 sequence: CASSFQGGTYEQYF. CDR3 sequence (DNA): TGTGCCAGCAGTTTTCAGGGGGGAACCTACGAGCAGTACTTC.

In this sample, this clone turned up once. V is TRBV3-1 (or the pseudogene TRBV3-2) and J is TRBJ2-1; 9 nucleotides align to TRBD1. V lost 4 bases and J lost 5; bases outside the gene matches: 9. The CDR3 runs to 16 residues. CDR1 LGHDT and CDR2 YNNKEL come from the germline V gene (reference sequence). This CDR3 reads CASSPRPGTGNNEQFF. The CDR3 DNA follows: TGTGCCAGCAGCCCTCGTCCCGGGACAGGGAACAATGAGCAGTTCTTC.

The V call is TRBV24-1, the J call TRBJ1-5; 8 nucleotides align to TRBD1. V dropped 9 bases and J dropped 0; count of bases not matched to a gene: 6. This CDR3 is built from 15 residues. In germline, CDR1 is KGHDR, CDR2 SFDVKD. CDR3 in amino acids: CATGQGGDSNQPQHF. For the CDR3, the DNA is TGTGCCACCGGACAGGGTGGAGATAGCAATCAGCCCCAGCATTTT.

The CDR3 DNA reads TGTGCCAGTAGCCAAAGGGGAACCAGTGGCTACACCTTC. As protein: CASSQRGTSGYTF. This sequence joins TRBV19 and TRBJ1-2, with a possible D match to TRBD1 (5 bases). The V end lost 6 bases, the J end lost 7 bases, and 15 bases lay between the germline ends. Germline CDR1 and CDR2: LNHDA and SQIVND (reference sequence). The CDR3 sequence is 13 residues long.

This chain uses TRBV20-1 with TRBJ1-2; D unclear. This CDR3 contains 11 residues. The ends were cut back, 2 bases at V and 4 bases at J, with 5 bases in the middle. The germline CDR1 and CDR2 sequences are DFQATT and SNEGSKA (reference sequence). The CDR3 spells CSARPLYGYTF. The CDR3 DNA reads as TGCAGTGCTAGACCCCTCTATGGCTACACCTTC.

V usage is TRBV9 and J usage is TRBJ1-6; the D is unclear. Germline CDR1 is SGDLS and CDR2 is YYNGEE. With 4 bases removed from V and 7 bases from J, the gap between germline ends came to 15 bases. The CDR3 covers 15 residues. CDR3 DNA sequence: TGTGCCAGCAGCCCCGGGGTACCTTTAAATTCACCCCTCCACTTT. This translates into CASSPGVPLNSPLHF.

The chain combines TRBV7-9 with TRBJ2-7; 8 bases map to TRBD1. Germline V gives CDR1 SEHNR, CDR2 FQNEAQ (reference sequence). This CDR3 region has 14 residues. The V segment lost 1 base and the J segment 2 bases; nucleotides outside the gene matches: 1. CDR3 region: CASSLGGQAYEQYF. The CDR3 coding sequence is TGTGCCAGCAGCTTAGGGGGACAGGCCTACGAGCAGTACTTC.

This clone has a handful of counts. For the CDR3, the DNA is TGTGCCAGCAGCTTAGGATCGGGGAAGGGCTATGGCTACACCTTC. Protein: CASSLGSGKGYGYTF. The rearrangement links TRBV13 to TRBJ1-2; D call uncertain. The CDR3 sequence is 15 residues long. The germline CDR1 and CDR2 sequences are PRHDT and FYEKMQ (reference sequence). V gave up 0 bases and J gave up 4 bases, with 12 bases separating them.

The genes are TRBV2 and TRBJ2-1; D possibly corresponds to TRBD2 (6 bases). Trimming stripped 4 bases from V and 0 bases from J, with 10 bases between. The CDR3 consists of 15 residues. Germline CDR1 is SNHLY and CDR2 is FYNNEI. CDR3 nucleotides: TGTGCCAGCAGTGGGGGGGTTCTCTCCTACAATGAGCAGTTCTTC. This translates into CASSGGVLSYNEQFF. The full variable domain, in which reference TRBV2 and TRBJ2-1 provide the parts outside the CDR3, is EPEVTQTPSHQVTQMGQEVILRCVPISNHLYFYWYRQILGQKVEFLVSFYNNEISEKSEIFDDQFSVERPDGSNFTLKIRSTKLEDSAMYFCASSGGVLSYNEQFFGPGTRLTVL.

CDR3 amino acids: CASIRDSLPPLHF. The CDR3 nucleotides read TGTGCCAGCATAAGGGACAGTCTTCCACCCCTCCACTTT. The gene calls are TRBV2 and TRBJ1-6; TRBD1 aligns across 7 bases. Unmatched junction bases numbered 8, after V lost 7 bases and J lost 11 bases. Germline CDR1 SNHLY, CDR2 FYNNEI. The CDR3 consists of 13 residues.

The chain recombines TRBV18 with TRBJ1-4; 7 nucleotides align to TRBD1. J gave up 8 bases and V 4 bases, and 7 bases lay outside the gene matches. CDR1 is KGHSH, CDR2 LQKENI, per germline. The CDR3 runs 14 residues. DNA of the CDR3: TGTGCCAGCTCACTCGCAGGGGGAGACGAAAAACTGTTTTTT. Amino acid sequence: CASSLAGGDEKLFF.

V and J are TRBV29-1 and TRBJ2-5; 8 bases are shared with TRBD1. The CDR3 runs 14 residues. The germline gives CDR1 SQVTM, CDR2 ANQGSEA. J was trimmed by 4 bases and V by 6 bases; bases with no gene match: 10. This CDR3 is CSVSPRGQAETQYF. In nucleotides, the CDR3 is TGCAGCGTCTCTCCCAGGGGACAGGCAGAGACCCAGTACTTC.